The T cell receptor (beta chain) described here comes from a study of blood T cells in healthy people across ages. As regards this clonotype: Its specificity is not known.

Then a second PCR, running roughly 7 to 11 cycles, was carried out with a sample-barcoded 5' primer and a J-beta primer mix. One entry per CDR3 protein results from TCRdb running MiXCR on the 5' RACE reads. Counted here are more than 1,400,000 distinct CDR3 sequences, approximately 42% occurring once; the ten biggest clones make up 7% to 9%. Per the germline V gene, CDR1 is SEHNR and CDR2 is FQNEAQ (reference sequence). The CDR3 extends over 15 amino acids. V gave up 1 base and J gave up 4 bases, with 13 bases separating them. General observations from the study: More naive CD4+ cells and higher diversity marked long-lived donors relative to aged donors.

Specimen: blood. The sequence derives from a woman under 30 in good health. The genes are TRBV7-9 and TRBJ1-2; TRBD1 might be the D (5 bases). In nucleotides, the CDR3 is TGTGCCAGCAGCTTAGACCAGGGCTCCCTCTATGGCTACACCTTC. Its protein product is CASSLDQGSLYGYTF.